These 23 T cell receptor beta chains were all obtained from the same sample, sequenced in a study of blood T cell repertoires in COVID-19. Only in-frame clones appear in the TCRdb table, and some are missing; sequencing was by immunoSEQ multiplex PCR. The data hold under 250,000 clones, with 70% to 90% observed a single time. The sample was peripheral blood. All receptors come from a man aged 50 to 60 with COVID-19, enrolled during active disease.

The V gene is TRBV5-6, the J gene TRBJ2-3, with a weak D call TRBD1 (6 bases). The CDR3 runs to 14 residues. Germline V lookup: CDR1 SGHDT, CDR2 YYEEEE. V shed 6 bases and J shed 0 bases, with 11 bases lying between them. This CDR3 is CASIWGRSTDTQYF. Here the CDR3 DNA reads TGTGCCAGCATCTGGGGGCGGAGCACAGATACGCAGTATTTT. Complete variable domain (other parts from reference TRBV5-6 and TRBJ2-3): DAGVTQSPTHLIKTRGQQVTLRCSPKSGHDTVSWYQQALGQGPQFIFQYYEEEERQRGNFPDRFSGHQFPNYSSELNVNALLLGDSALYLCASIWGRSTDTQYFGPGTRLTVL.

V and J are TRBV3-1 (or the pseudogene TRBV3-2) and TRBJ2-5; 8 nucleotides line up with TRBD2. The V gene's germline CDR1 is LGHDT and CDR2 YNNKEL (reference sequence). V trimming: 2 bases; J trimming: 5 bases; junction bases outside the gene matches: 4. The CDR3 loop spans 14 amino acids. The CDR3 DNA is TGTGCCAGCAGCCAAATAGCGGGGCGGGAGACCCAGTACTTC. It encodes CASSQIAGRETQYF.

The chain uses TRBV2 and TRBJ2-1; 15 nucleotides match TRBD2. Trimming cost V 6 bases and J 4 bases; bases outside gene matches: 7. CDR1 is SNHLY and CDR2 is FYNNEI in the germline V gene. This CDR3 has 17 residues. The CDR3 sequence is CASSRTSGGAVYNEQFF. The CDR3, as DNA: TGTGCCAGCAGCCGGACTAGCGGGGGGGCGGTGTACAATGAGCAGTTCTTC.

The chain employs TRBV7-3 and TRBJ1-6; D gene ambiguous. The CDR3 runs 14 residues. Germline loops: CDR1 SGHTA, CDR2 FQGTGA. The V gene lost 9 bases and the J gene lost 8 bases, with 17 bases spanning the gap. The CDR3 loop is CASKEGRPHSPLHF. In DNA form, the CDR3 reads TGTGCCAGTAAGGAGGGCAGGCCTCATTCACCCCTCCACTTT.

The genes are TRBV2 and TRBJ2-1; a possible D gene is TRBD1 (6 bases). The CDR3 consists of 17 residues. Trimming left V 4 bases short and J 0 bases short, with 16 bases between. CDR1 and CDR2 (germline): SNHLY, FYNNEI. CDR3: CASSVTGLGSSYNEQFF. CDR3 bases: TGTGCCAGCAGTGTTACAGGGTTGGGGAGCTCCTACAATGAGCAGTTCTTC.

The chain recombines TRBV3-1 (or the pseudogene TRBV3-2) with TRBJ1-5, with TRBD1 matching 9 bases. In germline, CDR1 is LGHDT, CDR2 YNNKEL (reference sequence). The junction had 0 bases not matched to a gene; V was cut back by 1 base and J by 2 bases. The CDR3 covers 15 residues. The CDR3 DNA is TGTGCCAGCAGCCAAGGGACAGGGGGCAATCAGCCCCAGCATTTT. This gives the protein CASSQGTGGNQPQHF.

The V call is TRBV7-3, the J call TRBJ2-1, with 9 bases lining up with TRBD2. The V gene's germline CDR1 is SGHTA and CDR2 FQGTGA. Trimming cost V 2 bases and J 6 bases; bases outside gene matches: 5. This CDR3 has 15 amino acids. This CDR3 is CASSLGRGGRNEQFF. In DNA form, the CDR3 reads TGTGCCAGCAGCTTAGGGCGGGGGGGCCGCAATGAGCAGTTCTTC.

The sample holds one count of this clone. The rearrangement uses TRBV10-3 and TRBJ2-7, with 10 bases identical to TRBD1. In germline, CDR1 is ENHRY, CDR2 SYGVKD. With 3 bases clipped from V and 2 bases from J, the junction kept 10 bases outside the gene matches. The CDR3 runs 17 residues. The CDR3 reads CAISDPDGQGVPYEQYF. The CDR3 DNA is TGTGCCATCAGTGATCCAGACGGACAGGGGGTTCCCTACGAGCAGTACTTC.

CDR3: CSVEEGTSGYAGELFF. CDR3 coding DNA: TGCAGCGTTGAAGAAGGGACTAGCGGGTACGCCGGGGAGCTGTTTTTT. This rearrangement joins TRBV29-1 to TRBJ2-2; TRBD2 matches at 12 bases. The V segment lost 0 bases and the J segment 6 bases; nucleotides outside the gene matches: 5. CDR1 and CDR2 from the germline V gene are SQVTM and ANQGSEA. The CDR3 is 16 residues long.

V usage is TRBV6-5 and J usage is TRBJ1-5, with D possibly being TRBD1 (6 bases). The CDR3 runs 14 residues. The germline CDR1 and CDR2 sequences are MNHEY and SVGAGI. The V and J ends lost 6 bases and 3 bases respectively, with 12 bases between them. Here the CDR3 reads CASSFGQINQPQHF. Written as DNA, the CDR3 is TGTGCCAGCAGCTTCGGACAGATCAATCAGCCCCAGCATTTT.

The genes are TRBV7-2 and TRBJ2-1, with 10 bases fitting TRBD2. V lost 4 bases, J lost 4 bases, and 7 bases stayed unmatched. CDR1 is SGHTA, CDR2 FQGNSA, per germline. This CDR3 has 16 amino acids. The DNA for the CDR3 is TGTGCCAGCAGCTCTTCTAGCGGGGGCCTTTACAATGAGCAGTTCTTC. As protein: CASSSSSGGLYNEQFF.

The J gene is TRBJ2-7, the V gene TRBV29-1; D possibly corresponds to TRBD1 (6 bases). The V end was cut by 8 bases, the J end by 5 bases, with 25 bases between. The CDR3 has 15 amino acids. Per the germline V gene, CDR1 is SQVTM and CDR2 is ANQGSEA. The CDR3 loop is CSISLGTPPVHEQYF. CDR3 sequence (DNA): TGCAGCATAAGCTTGGGGACACCGCCTGTCCACGAGCAGTACTTC.

The chain uses TRBV4-1 and TRBJ2-1, with a possible D match to TRBD2 (6 bases). CDR3 length: 17 amino acids. Germline V lookup: CDR1 MGHRA, CDR2 YSYEKL. V lost 4 bases, J lost 8 bases, and 24 bases lay in between. CDR3 loop: CASSPNSGTGLQYEQFF. CDR3 nucleotide sequence: TGCGCCAGCAGCCCCAACTCCGGGACTGGCCTACAGTATGAGCAGTTCTTC.

This clone came up once. The rearrangement links TRBV2 to TRBJ1-3; a possible D gene is TRBD1 (5 bases). The CDR3 contains 13 residues. Germline loops: CDR1 SNHLY, CDR2 FYNNEI. Trimming removed 4 bases at V and 8 bases at J, with 12 bases between. CDR3: CASSVQGRDTIYF. The CDR3 DNA sequence: TGTGCCAGCAGTGTTCAGGGAAGAGACACCATATATTTT.

This chain uses TRBV27 with TRBJ2-5; 16 bases match TRBD2. The CDR3 covers 18 residues. V lost 5 bases to trimming and J lost 5 bases; unmatched junction nucleotides: 11. CDR1 is MNHEY, CDR2 SMNVEV, per germline (reference sequence). The CDR3 nucleotides are TGTGCCAGCAGTCCCCTGGGACTAGCGGGGGGGACTGGCGAGACCCAGTACTTC. Its translation is CASSPLGLAGGTGETQYF.

The V and J genes are TRBV27 and TRBJ1-2; TRBD1 aligns across 7 bases. V lost 7 bases, J lost 3 bases, and 11 bases stayed unmatched. CDR1 MNHEY and CDR2 SMNVEV come from the germline V gene (reference sequence). The CDR3 covers 15 residues. The CDR3 reads CASNPSQGGYYGYTF. The CDR3 DNA reads as TGTGCCAGCAACCCCTCGCAGGGGGGATACTATGGCTACACCTTC.

This clone was counted only a few times. The gene calls are TRBV7-6 and TRBJ1-2; tentative D call: TRBD1 (6 bases). V lost 2 bases to trimming and J lost 4 bases, with 17 bases between them. This CDR3 comprises 16 residues. CDR1 SGHVS and CDR2 FNYEAQ come from the germline V gene. This CDR3 is CASSLNGQNPSYGYTF. CDR3 in DNA: TGTGCCAGCAGCTTAAACGGACAGAACCCCTCCTATGGCTACACCTTC.

This clone was counted only a few times. The J gene is TRBJ1-1, the V gene TRBV27; possible D gene TRBD1, 5 bases. V lost 0 bases to trimming and J lost 0 bases, with 11 bases between them. The length of the CDR3 is 16 residues. Germline values: CDR1 MNHEY, CDR2 SMNVEV (reference sequence). CDR3 protein: CASSLSPDSMNTEAFF. CDR3 DNA sequence: TGTGCCAGCAGTTTATCCCCCGACAGTATGAACACTGAAGCTTTCTTT.

The CDR3 is CASSIFPWEGSGRAGELFF. The CDR3 DNA is TGCGCCAGCTCCATCTTCCCCTGGGAAGGGAGCGGTCGGGCCGGGGAGCTGTTTTTT. This chain links TRBV5-1 with TRBJ2-2; perhaps TRBD2 as D (5 bases). V was trimmed by 7 bases and J by 6 bases, leaving 31 bases between them. Germline V lookup: CDR1 SGHRS, CDR2 YFSETQ. This CDR3 is built from 19 residues.

The gene calls are TRBV24-1 and TRBJ1-5; 9 bases fit TRBD1. Germline loops: CDR1 KGHDR, CDR2 SFDVKD. Germline trimming cut 4 bases from V and 5 bases from J; bases unmatched to any gene: 5. The CDR3 is made up of 15 amino acids. The chain's CDR3 is CATSDSTGGDQPQHF. DNA of the CDR3: TGTGCCACCAGTGACTCTACAGGGGGCGATCAGCCCCAGCATTTT.

The V and J genes are TRBV2 and TRBJ1-1; perhaps TRBD1 as D (6 bases). V lost 6 bases and J lost 0, with 14 bases in between. Germline V gene sequence: CDR1 SNHLY, CDR2 FYNNEI. CDR3 length: 15 amino acids. The CDR3 DNA follows: TGTGCCAGCAGAGCTATGGGGGCCTTGAACACTGAAGCTTTCTTT. Its translation: CASRAMGALNTEAFF.

The sample holds one count of this clone. The genes are TRBV7-8 and TRBJ1-4, with a possible D match to TRBD1 (5 bases). In germline, CDR1 is SGHVS, CDR2 FQNEAQ. With 5 bases removed from V and 0 bases from J, the gap between germline ends came to 13 bases. CDR3 length: 16 amino acids. CDR3 bases: TGTGCCAGCAGCCCAGGGCCCTCGGCAACTAATGAAAAACTGTTTTTT. It encodes CASSPGPSATNEKLFF. The full variable domain, rest sourced from reference TRBV7-8 and TRBJ1-4, is GAGVSQSPRYKVAKRGQDVALRCDPISGHVSLFWYQQALGQGPEFLTYFQNEAQLDKSGLPSDRFFAERPEGSVSTLKIQRTQQEDSAVYLCASSPGPSATNEKLFFGSGTQLSVL.

The gene calls are TRBV5-6 and TRBJ1-2; 9 positions match TRBD1. This CDR3 is built from 13 residues. The V segment lost 0 bases and the J segment 8 bases; nucleotides outside the gene matches: 2. CDR1 SGHDT and CDR2 YYEEEE come from the germline V gene. The CDR3 loop reads CASSLDRGRGYTF. The CDR3 nucleotides are TGTGCCAGCAGCTTGGACAGGGGGCGCGGCTACACCTTC. Full variable domain (missing parts from reference TRBV5-6 and TRBJ1-2): DAGVTQSPTHLIKTRGQQVTLRCSPKSGHDTVSWYQQALGQGPQFIFQYYEEEERQRGNFPDRFSGHQFPNYSSELNVNALLLGDSALYLCASSLDRGRGYTFGSGTRLTVV.